The 15 T cell receptor beta chains presented below share a single source sample, sequenced in a study of blood T cell repertoires in COVID-19. The repertoire was sequenced with immunoSEQ multiplex PCR; TCRdb's copy has only in-frame clones and lacks some. The table includes tens of thousands of clones, 75% to 90% detected once. Sequenced: peripheral blood. The receptors were gathered from a human donor in a cohort sampled during active COVID-19.

The chain carries TRBV30 and TRBJ2-5; D perhaps matches TRBD2 (6 bases). Looked up from germline, CDR1 is GTSNPN and CDR2 is SVGIG (reference sequence). The CDR3 is 11 residues long. CDR3 in amino acids: CARLVPETQYF. CDR3 nucleotides: TGTGCGAGACTAGTTCCCGAGACCCAGTACTTC. Based on the CDR3 plus reference TRBV30 and TRBJ2-5, the full variable domain is SQTIHQWPATLVQPVGSPLSLECTVEGTSNPNLYWYRQAAGRGLQLLFYSVGIGQISSEVPQNLSASRPQDRQFILSSKKLLLSDSGFYLCARLVPETQYFGPGTRLLVL.

CDR3 residues: CASSSLPGRVEAFF. Written as DNA, the CDR3 is TGTGCCAGCAGTTCCCTCCCAGGGAGGGTTGAAGCTTTCTTT. This chain joins TRBV27 and TRBJ1-1; tentatively, D is TRBD1 (5 bases). Per the germline V gene, CDR1 is MNHEY and CDR2 is SMNVEV (reference sequence). V lost 4 bases and J lost 7, with 16 bases in between. CDR3 length: 14 amino acids.

V gene TRBV19 combines with J gene TRBJ1-3; 7 bases fit TRBD1. V was clipped by 4 bases and J by 2 bases; unmatched bases: 5. The CDR3 contains 15 residues. Germline CDR1 is LNHDA and CDR2 is SQIVND (reference sequence). The CDR3 is CASSTSTGTGNTIYF. The CDR3 region has the DNA TGTGCCAGTAGTACCTCGACAGGGACTGGAAACACCATATATTTT. Looking up the rest from reference TRBV19 and TRBJ1-3 gives the full variable domain: DGGITQSPKYLFRKEGQNVTLSCEQNLNHDAMYWYRQDPGQGLRLIYYSQIVNDFQKGDIAEGYSVSREKKESFPLTVTSAQKNPTAFYLCASSTSTGTGNTIYFGEGSWLTVV.

This clone was seen a handful of times. The chain links TRBV7-2 to TRBJ1-3; D call uncertain. The CDR3 is made up of 14 amino acids. The V gene's germline CDR1 is SGHTA and CDR2 FQGNSA. Trimming pared 5 bases from V and 1 base from J, leaving 9 bases between. CDR3 in DNA: TGTGCCAGCAGCGGCCGGGAGTCTGGAAACACCATATATTTT. Encoded protein: CASSGRESGNTIYF.

The chain joins TRBV4-2 to TRBJ2-2; D is possibly TRBD1 (5 bases). Trimming pared 0 bases from V and 0 bases from J, leaving 20 bases between. The CDR3 contains 20 residues. Germline CDR1 is LGHNA and CDR2 is YNFKEQ. CDR3 sequence reads: CASSQDRTGPEDTNTGELFF. The CDR3 DNA reads as TGTGCCAGCAGCCAAGATAGGACGGGTCCCGAGGACACGAACACCGGGGAGCTGTTTTTT.

This sequence joins TRBV6-5 and TRBJ2-7; possible D gene TRBD2, 6 bases. V was clipped by 6 bases and J by 2 bases, with 14 bases between them. The CDR3 length is 14 residues. Germline V gene data show CDR1 as MNHEY and CDR2 as SVGAGI. The CDR3 DNA reads as TGTGCCAGCAGACCCGGGACTCGACCCTACGAGCAGTACTTC. Protein: CASRPGTRPYEQYF.

Only one count was recorded for this clone. The chain recombines TRBV6-5 with TRBJ2-2; TRBD1 is a possible D gene (5 bases). The length of the CDR3 is 14 residues. Germline assignment: CDR1 MNHEY and CDR2 SVGAGI. V shed 7 bases and J shed 4 bases, with 13 bases lying between them. This CDR3 is CASTGRVGTGELFF. The CDR3 nucleotides are TGTGCCAGCACGGGCAGGGTGGGCACCGGGGAGCTGTTTTTT.

This clone came up once. The J gene is TRBJ2-7, the V gene TRBV5-4; 11 bases map to TRBD1. The V segment lost 5 bases and the J segment 3 bases; nucleotides outside the gene matches: 4. The CDR3 is 14 amino acids. From germline, CDR1 is SGHNT and CDR2 YYREEE (reference sequence). The CDR3 coding sequence is TGTGCCAGCAGGCCGGGACAGGGGGACTACGAGCAGTACTTC. Its translation is CASRPGQGDYEQYF. Full variable domain (rest looked up from reference TRBV5-4 and TRBJ2-7): ETGVTQSPTHLIKTRGQQVTLRCSSQSGHNTVSWYQQALGQGPQFIFQYYREEENGRGNFPPRFSGLQFPNYSSELNVNALELDDSALYLCASRPGQGDYEQYFGPGTRLTVT.

V is TRBV19 and J is TRBJ1-1; a weak D match, TRBD1 (5 bases). Trimming shortened V by 9 bases and J by 3 bases, and 11 bases separated the two germline ends. This CDR3 is 12 amino acids long. From germline, CDR1 is LNHDA and CDR2 SQIVND (reference sequence). The DNA for the CDR3 is TGTGCCAGCGGGGGAGGGGACACTGAAGCTTTCTTT. This encodes CASGGGDTEAFF.

The chain has TRBV18 and TRBJ2-3, with unresolved D. Germline values: CDR1 KGHSH, CDR2 LQKENI. V gave up 3 bases and J gave up 5 bases, with 6 bases separating them. This CDR3 comprises 12 residues. The DNA for the CDR3 is TGTGCCAGCTCACCCCCCAAAGATACGCAGTATTTT. It is translated as CASSPPKDTQYF.

The V and J genes are TRBV19 and TRBJ1-5; the D is unclear. Germline CDR1 and CDR2: LNHDA and SQIVND (reference sequence). The V and J ends lost 6 bases and 8 bases respectively, with 14 bases between them. The length of the CDR3 is 13 residues. The CDR3 nucleotides read TGTGCCAGTAGGAAACGGGGTGTTGAGCCCCAGCATTTT. This codes for CASRKRGVEPQHF.

The V call is TRBV3-1 (or the pseudogene TRBV3-2), the J call TRBJ1-2; no definite D call. Germline V gene sequence: CDR1 LGHDT, CDR2 YNNKEL (reference sequence). CDR3 length: 16 residues. Trimming removed 1 base at V and 1 base at J, with 13 bases between. The CDR3 loop reads CASSQGARPLNYGYTF. Written as DNA, the CDR3 is TGTGCCAGCAGCCAAGGGGCCAGACCCCTTAACTATGGCTACACCTTC.

J is TRBJ1-3 and V is TRBV6-5; D call uncertain. This CDR3 is 14 amino acids long. V was clipped by 5 bases and J by 3 bases, with 11 bases between them. Germline CDR1 MNHEY, CDR2 SVGAGI. The CDR3 DNA reads as TGTGCCAGCAGTCGGGAGGGAAGTGGAAACACCATATATTTT. Its protein is CASSREGSGNTIYF.

The chain links TRBV28 to TRBJ1-2; 11 bases map to TRBD1. The germline V gene has CDR1 MDHEN and CDR2 SYDVKM. V lost 5 bases, J lost 8 bases, and 13 bases stayed unmatched. This CDR3 is built from 16 residues. For the CDR3, the DNA is TGTGCCAGCAGTCCACCCGGGACAGGGGGAAGCGAGGGCTACACCTTC. Translation: CASSPPGTGGSEGYTF.

The CDR3 loop reads CSVTKLDEQYF. CDR3 nucleotides: TGCAGCGTCACAAAATTGGACGAGCAGTACTTC. V and J are TRBV29-1 and TRBJ2-7; D unclear. The CDR3 consists of 11 residues. CDR1 SQVTM and CDR2 ANQGSEA come from the germline V gene. Trimming took off 6 bases at V and 5 bases at J, with 11 bases between the two ends.